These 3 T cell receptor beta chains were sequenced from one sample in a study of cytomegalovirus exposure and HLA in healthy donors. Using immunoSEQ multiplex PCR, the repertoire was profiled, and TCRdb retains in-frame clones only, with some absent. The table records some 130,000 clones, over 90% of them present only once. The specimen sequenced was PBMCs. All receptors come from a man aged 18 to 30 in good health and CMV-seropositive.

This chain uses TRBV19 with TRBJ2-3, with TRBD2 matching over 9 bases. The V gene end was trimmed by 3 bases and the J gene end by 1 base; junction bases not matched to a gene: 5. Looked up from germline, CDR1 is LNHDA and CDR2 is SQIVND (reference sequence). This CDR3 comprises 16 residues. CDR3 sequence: CASSIIAGARTDTQYF. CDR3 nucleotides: TGTGCCAGTAGTATCATAGCGGGAGCCCGCACAGATACGCAGTATTTT.

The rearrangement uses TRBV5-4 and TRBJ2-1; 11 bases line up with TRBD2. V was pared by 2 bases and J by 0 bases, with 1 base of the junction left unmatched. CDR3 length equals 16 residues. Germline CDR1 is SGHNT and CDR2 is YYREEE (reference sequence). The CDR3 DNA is TGTGCCAGCAGCTTCGGACTAGCGGGCTCCTACAATGAGCAGTTCTTC. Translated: CASSFGLAGSYNEQFF.

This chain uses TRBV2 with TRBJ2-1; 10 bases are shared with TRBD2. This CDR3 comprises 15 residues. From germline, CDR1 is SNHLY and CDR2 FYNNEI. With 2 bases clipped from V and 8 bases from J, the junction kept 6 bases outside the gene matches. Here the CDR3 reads CASSELSSGRYEQFF. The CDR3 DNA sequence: TGTGCCAGCAGTGAATTGTCTAGCGGGAGATATGAGCAGTTCTTC.